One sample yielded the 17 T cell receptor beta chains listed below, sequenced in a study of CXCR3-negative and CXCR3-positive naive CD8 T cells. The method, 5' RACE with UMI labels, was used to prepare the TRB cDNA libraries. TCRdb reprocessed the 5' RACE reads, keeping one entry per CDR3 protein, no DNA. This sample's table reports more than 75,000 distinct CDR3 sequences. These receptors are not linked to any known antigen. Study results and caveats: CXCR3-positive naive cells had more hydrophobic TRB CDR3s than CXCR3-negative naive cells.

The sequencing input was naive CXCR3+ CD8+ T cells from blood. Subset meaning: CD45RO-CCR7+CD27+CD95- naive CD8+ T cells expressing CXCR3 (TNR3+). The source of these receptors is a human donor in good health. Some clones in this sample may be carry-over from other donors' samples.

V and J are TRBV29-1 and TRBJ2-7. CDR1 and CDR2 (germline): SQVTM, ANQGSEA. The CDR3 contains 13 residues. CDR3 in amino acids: CSVEGRQPYEQYF.

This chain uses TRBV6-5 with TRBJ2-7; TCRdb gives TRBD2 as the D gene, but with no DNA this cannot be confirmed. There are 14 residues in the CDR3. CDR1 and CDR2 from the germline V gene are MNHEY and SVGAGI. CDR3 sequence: CASSGPGLAYEQYF.

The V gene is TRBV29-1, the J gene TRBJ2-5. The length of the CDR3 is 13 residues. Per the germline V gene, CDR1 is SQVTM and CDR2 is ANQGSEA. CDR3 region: CNVEATVEETQYF.

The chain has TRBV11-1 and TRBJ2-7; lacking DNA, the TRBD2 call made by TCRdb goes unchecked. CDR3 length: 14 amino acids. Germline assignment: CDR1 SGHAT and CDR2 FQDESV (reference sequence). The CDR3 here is CASSFTGEAYEQYF.

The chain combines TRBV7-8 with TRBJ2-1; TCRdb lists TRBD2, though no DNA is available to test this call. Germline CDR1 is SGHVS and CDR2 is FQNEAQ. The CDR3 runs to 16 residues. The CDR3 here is CASSLTPLPPYNEQFF.

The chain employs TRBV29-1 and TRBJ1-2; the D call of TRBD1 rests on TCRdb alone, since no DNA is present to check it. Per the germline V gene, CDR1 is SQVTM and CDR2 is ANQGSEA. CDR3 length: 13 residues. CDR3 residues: CSVEGGRVYGYTF.

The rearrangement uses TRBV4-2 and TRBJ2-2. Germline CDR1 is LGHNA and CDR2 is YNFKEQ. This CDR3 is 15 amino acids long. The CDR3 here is CASSQVGQLTGELFF.

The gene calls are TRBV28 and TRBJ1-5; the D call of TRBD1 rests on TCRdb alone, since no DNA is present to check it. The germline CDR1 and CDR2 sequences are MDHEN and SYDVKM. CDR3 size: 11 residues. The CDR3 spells CASSPGQPQHF.

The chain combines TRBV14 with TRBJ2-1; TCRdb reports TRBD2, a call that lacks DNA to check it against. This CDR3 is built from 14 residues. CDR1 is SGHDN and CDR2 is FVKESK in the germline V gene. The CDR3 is CASTLAGGPNEQFF.

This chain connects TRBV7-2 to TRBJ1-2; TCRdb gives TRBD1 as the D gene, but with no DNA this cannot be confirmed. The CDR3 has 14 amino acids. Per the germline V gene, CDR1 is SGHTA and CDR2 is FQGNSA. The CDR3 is CASSLEQGNNGYTF. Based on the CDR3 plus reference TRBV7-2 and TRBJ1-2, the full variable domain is GAGVSQSPSNKVTEKGKDVELRCDPISGHTALYWYRQSLGQGLEFLIYFQGNSAPDKSGLPSDRFSAERTGGSVSTLTIQRTQQEDSAVYLCASSLEQGNNGYTFGSGTRLTVV.

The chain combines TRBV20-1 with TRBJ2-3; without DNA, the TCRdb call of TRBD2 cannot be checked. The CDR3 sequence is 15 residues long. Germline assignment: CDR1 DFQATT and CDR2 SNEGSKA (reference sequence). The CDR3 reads CSARDGGEGTDTQYF.

CDR3 protein: CATSDLLTDNTGELFF. The rearrangement joins TRBV24-1 to TRBJ2-2; without DNA, the TCRdb call of TRBD1 cannot be checked. Per the germline V gene, CDR1 is KGHDR and CDR2 is SFDVKD. The CDR3 runs 16 residues.

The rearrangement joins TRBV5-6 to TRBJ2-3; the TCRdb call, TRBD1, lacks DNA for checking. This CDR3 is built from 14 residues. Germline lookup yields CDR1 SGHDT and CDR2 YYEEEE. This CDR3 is CASSPGRGPDTQYF.

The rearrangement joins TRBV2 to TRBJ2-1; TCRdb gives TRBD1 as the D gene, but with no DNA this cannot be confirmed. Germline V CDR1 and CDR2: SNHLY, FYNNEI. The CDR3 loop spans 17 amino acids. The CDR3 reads CASTIRGEASSYNEQFF.

The CDR3: CASSFLRTGDQPQHF. The chain carries TRBV28 and TRBJ1-5; the TCRdb D gene call, TRBD1, has no DNA to confirm it. Germline lookup yields CDR1 MDHEN and CDR2 SYDVKM. The CDR3 consists of 15 residues.

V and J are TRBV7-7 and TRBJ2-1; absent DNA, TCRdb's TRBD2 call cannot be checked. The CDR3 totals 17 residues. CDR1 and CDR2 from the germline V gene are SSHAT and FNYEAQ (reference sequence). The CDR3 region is CASSLFAGGSTYNEQFF.

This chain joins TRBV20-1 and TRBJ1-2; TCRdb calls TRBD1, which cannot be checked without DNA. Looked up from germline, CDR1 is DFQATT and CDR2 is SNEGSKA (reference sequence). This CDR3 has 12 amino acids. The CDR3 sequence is CSASGDRFGYTF.